This entry lists 5 T cell receptor beta chains sequenced from one sample in a study of cytomegalovirus exposure and HLA in healthy donors listed by TCRdb under 2017. Libraries were prepared through the immunoSEQ multiplex PCR assay. The multiplex PCR relied on a mix of 60 forward primers for TCR Vbeta segments and 13 reverse primers for TCR Jbeta segments. The source is immuneACCESS, and TCRdb retained only in-frame sequences with V and J called. Part of the clones is not carried over; for the studies checked, unresolved V genes explain less than half of this, and the remainder is unexplained. The sample has about 47,000 clones on record. In total, the top ten clones hold about a sixth of the sample. The sample taken for sequencing was PBMCs. The source of these receptors is a male donor in good health and CMV-seronegative.

The rearrangement joins TRBV9 to TRBJ2-1; no reliable D call. There are 12 residues in the CDR3. Trimming stripped 5 bases from V and 4 bases from J, with 7 bases between. The germline CDR1 and CDR2 sequences are SGDLS and YYNGEE. CDR3 amino acids: CASSAYYNEQFF. Here the CDR3 DNA reads TGTGCCAGCAGTGCCTATTACAATGAGCAGTTCTTC.

V gene TRBV14 combines with J gene TRBJ2-7, with 9 nucleotides matching TRBD1. This CDR3 is 15 amino acids long. The germline V gene has CDR1 SGHDN and CDR2 FVKESK. Losses at the gene ends were 1 base for V and 3 bases for J; bases not matched to a gene: 4. Written as DNA, the CDR3 is TGTGCCAGCAGCCAAGGAGGGACAGGGATCTACGAGCAGTACTTC. Its protein product is CASSQGGTGIYEQYF.

The gene calls are TRBV29-1 and TRBJ1-1, with TRBD1 matching over 8 bases. The CDR3 length is 12 residues. V trimming: 6 bases; J trimming: 2 bases; junction bases outside the gene matches: 2. Germline CDR1 reads SQVTM; CDR2 reads ANQGSEA. The CDR3 bases are TGCAGCGTAGGACAGGGAAACACTGAAGCTTTCTTT. This translates into CSVGQGNTEAFF.

The chain uses TRBV4-3 and TRBJ2-5; 7 bases match TRBD1. Gene TRBJ2-7 matches the end of the DNA better, so the J call may be wrong. Germline lookup yields CDR1 LGHNA and CDR2 YSLEER. This CDR3 region has 15 residues. The CDR3 is CASSQESQGAYEQYF. CDR3 sequence (DNA): TGCGCCAGCAGCCAAGAATCCCAGGGGGCCTACGAGCAGTACTTC.

The CDR3 sequence: CASSWRGGTDTQYF. The CDR3 bases are TGTGCCAGCAGTTGGCGGGGGGGCACAGATACGCAGTATTTT. V gene TRBV27 combines with J gene TRBJ2-3, with 8 positions matching TRBD2. This CDR3 comprises 14 residues. The V and J ends lost 4 bases and 1 base, in that order; junction bases with no gene match: 1. Germline values: CDR1 MNHEY, CDR2 SMNVEV (reference sequence).